This TCR beta chain was documented in a study of CD8 T cells in Susac syndrome. Trimming cost V 1 base and J 3 bases, with 13 bases left between them. The CDR3 is 15 residues long. Germline V gene data show CDR1 as SGHTA and CDR2 as FQGNSA. Through negative isolation, CD4+ and CD8+ T cells were obtained, while TEMRA cells were enriched using FACS. The RNA, roughly 0.45 to 1 ug, was put through reverse transcription using random hexamers. The authors amplified TCR beta CDR3 across 54 Vbeta and 13 Jbeta using immunoSEQ multiplex PCR. TCRdb passed the immunoSEQ multiplex PCR reads through MiXCR, listing each CDR3 protein once. Here the sample spans approximately 100,000 distinct CDR3 sequences, around 90% being singletons.

Input material: CD4+ T cells from PBMCs. The chain joins TRBV7-2 to TRBJ2-7; D might be TRBD1 (6 bases). This TCR was recovered from a human donor in good health. This CDR3 is CASSLVPRQDYEQYF. The CDR3 region has the DNA TGTGCCAGCAGCTTAGTCCCCCGACAGGACTACGAGCAGTACTTC.